This TCR beta chain was identified during a study of tumor-infiltrating lymphocytes in primary liver carcinoma. Overall study context: Aged between 30 and 69 years, the patients were men and women.

This CDR3 has 18 amino acids. Losses at the gene ends were 2 bases for V and 6 bases for J; bases not matched to a gene: 14. Germline V lookup: CDR1 MGHRA, CDR2 YSYEKL. Regarding the study as a whole: The study found tumor-adjacent and tumor-blood pairs overlapped less than tumor region pairs.

The researchers produced TCR beta cDNA from 450 to 600 ng total RNA with a constant-region primer. ARM-PCR, slightly modified, supplied the TCR beta libraries through three nested multiplex PCR rounds. The study ran its first two PCR rounds for roughly 11 cycles each, using TRBV1-TRBV30 forward primers and a C-beta reverse primer. TCRdb re-called the multiplex PCR reads through MiXCR, storing one row per CDR3 protein. Here the sample spans nearly 200,000 distinct CDR3 sequences, 65% being singletons. Unsorted whole blood supplied the RNA, and germline DNA was extracted too. Chronic HBV infection was present in the patients, who were treatment-naive. At least ten counts were recorded for this clonotype. What it binds is not known.

The chain employs TRBV4-1 and TRBJ1-1; 11 positions match TRBD1. What was sequenced was peripheral blood. The TCR comes from a woman aged 55 to 70 with primary liver carcinoma and hepatitis B virus infection. This CDR3 reads CASSQPRDRGARGAEAFF. CDR3 bases: TGCGCCAGCAGCCAACCCCGGGACAGGGGGGCCCGGGGGGCTGAAGCTTTCTTT.